Sequencing of this T cell receptor (beta chain) was carried out in a study of PD-L1 blockade in urothelial cancer. Across the study: Patients arrived having already received 0 to 3 prior chemotherapy regimens.

Clones were read by immunoSEQ multiplex PCR, and TCRdb kept only the in-frame ones, dropping some. The profile shows roughly 49,000 clones, 85% to 90% of them singletons. Time point: pretreatment peripheral blood. The CDR3 is made up of 14 amino acids. Germline-derived CDR1 and CDR2 are MNHEY and SVGAGI. The V gene end was trimmed by 6 bases and the J gene end by 8 bases; junction bases not matched to a gene: 9. The sequenced sample was PBMCs, obtained around atezolizumab (anti-PD-L1) treatment. The chain joins TRBV6-5 to TRBJ1-4; TRBD1 matches 7 bases. This TCR was recovered from a man aged 55 to 70 with urothelial cancer. The CDR3 here is CASSSTGQGEKLFF. The CDR3, as DNA: TGTGCCAGCAGCTCGACAGGGCAAGGCGAAAAACTGTTTTTT.